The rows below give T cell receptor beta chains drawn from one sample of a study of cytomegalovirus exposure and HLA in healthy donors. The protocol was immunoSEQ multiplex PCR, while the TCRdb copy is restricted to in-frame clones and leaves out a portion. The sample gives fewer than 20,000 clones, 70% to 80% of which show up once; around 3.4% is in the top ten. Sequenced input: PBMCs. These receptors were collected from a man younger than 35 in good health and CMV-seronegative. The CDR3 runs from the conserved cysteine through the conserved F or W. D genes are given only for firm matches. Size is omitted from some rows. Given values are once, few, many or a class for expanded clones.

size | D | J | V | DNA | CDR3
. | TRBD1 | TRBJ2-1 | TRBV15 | TGTGCCACCTCCGGGACAGGGTACAATGAGCAGTTCTTC | CATSGTGYNEQFF
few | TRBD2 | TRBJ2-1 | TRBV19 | TGTGCCAGTAGTCTAGCGGGAGGGGTTGAGCAGTTCTTC | CASSLAGGVEQFF
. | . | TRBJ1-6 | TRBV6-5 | TGTGCCAGCAGTTTATTGGACAGACCTGGGTCCCTCCACTTT | CASSLLDRPGSLHF
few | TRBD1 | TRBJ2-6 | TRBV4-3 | TGCGCCAGCAGCCAAGAGGCAGGGGGTACTGGGGCCAACGTCCTGACTTTC | CASSQEAGGTGANVLTF
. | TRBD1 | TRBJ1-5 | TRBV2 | TGTGGGACAGGGGACTACAATCAGCCCCAGCATTTT | CGTGDYNQPQHF
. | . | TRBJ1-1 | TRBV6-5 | TGTGCCAGCAGTTACACAGGAAACACTGAAGCTTTCTTT | CASSYTGNTEAFF
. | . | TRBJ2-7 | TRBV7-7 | TGTGCTAGCAGCTTAGGACAAATGGGTCCCTACGAGCAGTACTTC | CASSLGQMGPYEQYF
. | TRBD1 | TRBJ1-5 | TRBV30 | TGTGCCTGGAGTTCGGGACAGGGAAATCAGCCCCAGCATTTT | CAWSSGQGNQPQHF
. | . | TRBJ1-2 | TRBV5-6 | TGTGCCAGCAGTCTAACCTCTACCTATGGCTACACCTTC | CASSLTSTYGYTF
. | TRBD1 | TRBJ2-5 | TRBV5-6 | TGTGCCAGCAGCAGACAGAGACAGGGGAAAGAGACCCAGTACTTC | CASSRQRQGKETQYF
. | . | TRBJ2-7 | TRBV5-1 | TGCGCCAGCAGCTTGGGCATTCGGGTTGTGGGCGAGCAGTACTTC | CASSLGIRVVGEQYF
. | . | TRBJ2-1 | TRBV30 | TGTGCCTGGAGGCCCCGGGGCTACAATGAGCAGTTCTTC | CAWRPRGYNEQFF
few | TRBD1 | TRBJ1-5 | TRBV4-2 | TGTGCCAGCAGCCCAGTAACAGGGGCTAGCAATCAGCCCCAGCATTTT | CASSPVTGASNQPQHF
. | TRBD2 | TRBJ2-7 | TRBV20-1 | TGCAGTGTTAGCGGGAGGGGCGAGCAGTACTTC | CSVSGRGEQYF
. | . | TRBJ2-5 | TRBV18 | TGTGCCAGCTCACCAGCCTTCGGGAGCGAGACCCAGTACTTC | CASSPAFGSETQYF
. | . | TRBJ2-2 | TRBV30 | TGTGCCTGGAGTATAGCGTACGGGGAGCTGTTTTTT | CAWSIAYGELFF
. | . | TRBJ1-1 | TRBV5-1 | TGCGCCAGCAGCTCGAGAAGGAGGTCTGAAGCTTTCTTT | CASSSRRRSEAFF
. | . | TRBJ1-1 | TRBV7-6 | TGTGCCAGCAGCTTATCGGAGGTCACTGAAGCTTTCTTT | CASSLSEVTEAFF
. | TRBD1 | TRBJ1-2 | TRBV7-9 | TGTGCCAGCAGCTTAGGTGTCAGGGGGGACTATGGCTACACCTTC | CASSLGVRGDYGYTF
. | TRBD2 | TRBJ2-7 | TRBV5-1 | TGCGCCAGCAGCTTGGGACTAGCGGGAGGGCCGAGCTCCTACGAGCAGTACTTC | CASSLGLAGGPSSYEQYF
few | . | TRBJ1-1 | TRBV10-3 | TGTGCCATCAGTGCCCGGGGAAACACTGAAGCTTTCTTT | CAISARGNTEAFF
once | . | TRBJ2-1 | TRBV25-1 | TGTGCCAGCAGGGAGGGTGGCTCCTACAATGAGCAGTTCTTC | CASREGGSYNEQFF
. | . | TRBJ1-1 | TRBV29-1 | TGCAGCGTTGGTAGGGGTACTGAAGCTTTCTTT | CSVGRGTEAFF
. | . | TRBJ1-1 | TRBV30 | TGTGCCTGCAACGGACGGGAGACTGAAGCTTTCTTT | CACNGRETEAFF
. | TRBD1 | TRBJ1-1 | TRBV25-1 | TGTGCCAGCAGCGCAGGACAGGGCCTGAACACTGAAGCTTTCTTT | CASSAGQGLNTEAFF
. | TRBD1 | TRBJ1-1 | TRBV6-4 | TGTGCCAGCAGTGACACCGAAGGGACAGGGACCTACACTGAAGCTTTCTTT | CASSDTEGTGTYTEAFF
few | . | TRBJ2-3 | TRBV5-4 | TGTGCCAGCCATCGATCAACGGGGGCAGATACGCAGTATTTT | CASHRSTGADTQYF
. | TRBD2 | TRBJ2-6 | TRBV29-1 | TGCAGCGTTTACCTAGCGGGGGCCGACTCTGGGGCCAACGTCCTGACTTTC | CSVYLAGADSGANVLTF
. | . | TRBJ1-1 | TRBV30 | TGTGCCTGGAGTCGAGGGTCAATGTCGGCTTTCTTT | CAWSRGSMSAFF
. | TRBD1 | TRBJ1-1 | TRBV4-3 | TGCGCCAGCAGCCTACGTCCCGGGACAGGGACTGAAGCTTTCTTT | CASSLRPGTGTEAFF
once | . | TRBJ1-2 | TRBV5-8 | TGTGCCAGCAGCTCCGGACAGCCCTATGGCTACACCTTC | CASSSGQPYGYTF
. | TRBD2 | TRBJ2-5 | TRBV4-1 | TGCGCCAGCAGCCAAGGTAGCGGGGGGAACCAAGAGACCCAGTACTTC | CASSQGSGGNQETQYF
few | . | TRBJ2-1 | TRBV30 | TGTGCCTGGAATAGCCGGGATGAGCAGTTCTTC | CAWNSRDEQFF
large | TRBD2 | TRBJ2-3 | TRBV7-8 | TGTGCCAGCAGCTTAGCGATAGCGGGGGGCACAGATACGCAGTATTTT | CASSLAIAGGTDTQYF
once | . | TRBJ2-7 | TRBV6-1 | TGTGCCAGCAGTACTGGGGCGGGGTTGCCCTACGAGCAGTACTTC | CASSTGAGLPYEQYF
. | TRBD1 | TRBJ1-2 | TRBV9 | TGTGCCAGCAGCGTAGCTATAGGGGACAGGGGTTTAGGCTACACCTTC | CASSVAIGDRGLGYTF
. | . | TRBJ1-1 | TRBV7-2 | TGTGCCAGCACCCTGAGGGGGGGAACTGAAGCTTTCTTT | CASTLRGGTEAFF
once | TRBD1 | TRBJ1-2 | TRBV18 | TGTGCCAGCTCACCAACAGGGGTCTATGGCTACACCTTC | CASSPTGVYGYTF
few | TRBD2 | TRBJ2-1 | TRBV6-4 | TGTGCCAGCAGTGACTCTAGCGGGGGGGCCAATGAGCAGTTCTTC | CASSDSSGGANEQFF
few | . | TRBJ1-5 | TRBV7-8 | TGTGCCAGCAGCCTTCGGACAGCGAATCAGCCCCAGCATTTT | CASSLRTANQPQHF
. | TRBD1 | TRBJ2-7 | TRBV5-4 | TGTGCCAGCAGCTCGCCGGACAGGGGGCACCGCGAGCAGTACTTC | CASSSPDRGHREQYF
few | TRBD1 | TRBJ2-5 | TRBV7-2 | TGTGCCAGCAGCTTAGGACGACAGGGATCAGGGGCCCAGTACTTC | CASSLGRQGSGAQYF
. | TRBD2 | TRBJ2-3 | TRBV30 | TGTGCCTGGAGTGCCGACCGGACTAGCGGGGGGCAAGATACGCAGTATTTT | CAWSADRTSGGQDTQYF
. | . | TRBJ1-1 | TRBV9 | TGTGCCAGCAGCGCCCCTGTTGACAGGAACACTGAAGCTTTCTTT | CASSAPVDRNTEAFF
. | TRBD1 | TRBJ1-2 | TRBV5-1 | TGCGCCAGCAGCTCCGGACAGGGGATTGGCTACACCTTC | CASSSGQGIGYTF
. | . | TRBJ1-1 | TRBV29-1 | TGCAGCGTCGGCACGCAGGGGATGACTGAAGCTTTCTTT | CSVGTQGMTEAFF
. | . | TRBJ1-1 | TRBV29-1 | TGCAGCGTTGTAGGGGCGCTTGTGGCTTTCTTT | CSVVGALVAFF
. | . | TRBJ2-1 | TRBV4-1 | TGCGCCAGCAGCCAAGTAATCAGGGTGGCCTACAATGAGCAGTTCTTC | CASSQVIRVAYNEQFF
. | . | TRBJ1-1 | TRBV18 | TGTGCCAGCTCACCAGCGGGGGGCATGAACACTGAAGCTTTCTTT | CASSPAGGMNTEAFF
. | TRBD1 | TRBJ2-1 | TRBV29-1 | TGCAGCACCCGGGACAGGGGCAATGAGCAGTTCTTC | CSTRDRGNEQFF
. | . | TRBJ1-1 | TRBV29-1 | TGCAGCCACGACAACCATGCTTACACTGAAGCTTTCTTT | CSHDNHAYTEAFF
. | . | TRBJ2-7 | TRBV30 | TGTGCCTGGAAAGACAGGACCTACGAGCAGTACTTC | CAWKDRTYEQYF
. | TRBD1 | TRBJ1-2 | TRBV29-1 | TGCAGTACCGGGACAGGGGTTGGCTACACCTTC | CSTGTGVGYTF
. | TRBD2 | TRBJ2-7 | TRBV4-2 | TGTGCCAGCAGCCAAGAGTGGCAAGCGGGAGGGATCTACGAGCAGTACTTC | CASSQEWQAGGIYEQYF
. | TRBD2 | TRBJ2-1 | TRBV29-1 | TGCAGCGTGAGCCCGAGGACTAGCGGAAATGAGCAGTTCTTC | CSVSPRTSGNEQFF